These T cell receptor beta chains were read from a single sample in a study of T cell repertoires in cytomegalovirus infection. TCRdb reprocessed the reads via MiXCR and lists one record per CDR3 protein. The sample has around 740,000 distinct CDR3 sequences; roughly 36% are singletons. Sequencing used PBMCs. The receptor source for this set is a human donor in good health (CMV status not recorded). Some clones in this sample may be carry-over from other donors' samples. The CDR3 runs from the conserved cysteine through the conserved F or W. The D gene is left open where the match is weak. Clone sizes are given selectively: once, few, many, or a class where the clone is expanded.

j_call	clone_size	d_call	v_call	cdr3_nt	cdr3_aa
TRBJ1-2	NA	NA	TRBV6-1	TGTGCCAGCAGGAAGAGGGGGGCGTATGGCTACACCTTC	CASRKRGAYGYTF
TRBJ1-5	few	NA	TRBV28	TGTGCCAGCAGGGGGTTGGGCCAGCCCCAGCATTTT	CASRGLGQPQHF
TRBJ2-1	NA	TRBD2	TRBV5-1	TGCGCCAGCAGACCGGGACTAAGTAACAATGAGCAGTTCTTC	CASRPGLSNNEQFF
TRBJ1-1	few	NA	TRBV18	TGTGCCAGCTCACCTACCGCAGGGGCCTTCGCTGAAGCTTTCTTT	CASSPTAGAFAEAFF
TRBJ2-7	NA	TRBD1	TRBV5-4	TGTGCCAGCAGCTTCTCCGGGACAGGGAACGAGCAGTACTTC	CASSFSGTGNEQYF
TRBJ2-7	few	NA	TRBV27	TGTGCCAGCAGCCTAGTGGGGAAAACGTACGAGCAGTACTTC	CASSLVGKTYEQYF
TRBJ2-4	many	TRBD1	TRBV7-2	TGTGCCAGCAGTACCCGGGACAGGGGGCTCTTCGGAAACATTCAGTACTTC	CASSTRDRGLFGNIQYF
TRBJ1-1	NA	NA	TRBV6-1	TGTGCCAGCACCACCAACGCGGGCCCCTCTGAAGCTTTCTTT	CASTTNAGPSEAFF
TRBJ1-1	many	NA	TRBV7-2	TGTGCCAGCAGCTTAGCCTACACTGAAGCTTTCTTT	CASSLAYTEAFF
TRBJ1-5	NA	TRBD1	TRBV19	TGTGCCAGTAGTATAGGTCCGGACAGGGTGAGGCAGCCCCAGCATTTT	CASSIGPDRVRQPQHF
TRBJ1-1	NA	NA	TRBV7-6	TGTGCCAGCAGCTTAAGGGGCGAGGGCACTGAAGCTTTCTTT	CASSLRGEGTEAFF
TRBJ1-5	NA	TRBD1	TRBV28	TGTGCCAGCAGTTTAGTACAGGGGCTTTCCTCGGAGCCCCAGCATTTT	CASSLVQGLSSEPQHF
TRBJ2-7	few	NA	TRBV6-1	TGTGCCAGCAGCCACTACTTGACCTACGAGCAGTACTTC	CASSHYLTYEQYF
TRBJ2-6	few	NA	TRBV20-1	TGCAGTGCTAGCCTCCCCGGGATGGGGCTTGTGGGGGCCAACGTCCTGACTTTC	CSASLPGMGLVGANVLTF
TRBJ2-7	few	NA	TRBV29-1	TGCAGCGTTGAAGATTTGGGGGTCGAGCAGTACTTC	CSVEDLGVEQYF
TRBJ1-6	few	NA	TRBV4-1	TGCGCCAGCAGCCAAGAGTTCGGGCCAGTAAATTCACCCCTCCACTTT	CASSQEFGPVNSPLHF
TRBJ2-7	few	TRBD1	TRBV27	TGTGCCAGCAGTTCCTCAAATCCCGGGACAGGGCTCTACGAGCAGTACTTC	CASSSSNPGTGLYEQYF